Presented here are 20 T cell receptor beta chains from one specimen sequenced in a study of blood T cell repertoires in COVID-19. Profiling relied on immunoSEQ multiplex PCR, and the TCRdb table lists in-frame clones only, not all of them. This sample has approximately 180,000 clones, with around three quarters found just once. The sequencing sample was made of PBMCs or T cells enriched from blood (not recorded which). The receptors come from a woman between 50 and 59 years old with acute COVID-19.

The genes are TRBV7-2 and TRBJ2-5; TRBD2 matches 12 bases. The CDR3 extends over 18 amino acids. Germline V CDR1 and CDR2: SGHTA, FQGNSA. V lost 5 bases, J lost 5 bases, and 15 bases stayed unmatched. The CDR3 region is CASSPRGLAGGSRETQYF. As DNA, the CDR3 is TGTGCCAGCAGCCCCAGGGGTCTAGCGGGGGGGTCTCGGGAGACCCAGTACTTC.

This rearrangement joins TRBV9 to TRBJ2-2; tentatively, D is TRBD2 (5 bases). V shed 4 bases and J shed 4 bases, with 17 bases lying between them. This CDR3 is built from 16 residues. The germline gives CDR1 SGDLS, CDR2 YYNGEE. CDR3 region: CASSNLEGQLTGELFF. The CDR3 bases are TGTGCCAGCAGCAACCTTGAGGGCCAACTCACCGGGGAGCTGTTTTTT.

The gene calls are TRBV5-6 and TRBJ1-4; 7 bases map to TRBD1. Losses at the gene ends were 1 base for V and 8 bases for J; bases not matched to a gene: 11. The germline V gene has CDR1 SGHDT and CDR2 YYEEEE. The CDR3 runs to 16 residues. The CDR3: CASSLYSGGGLEKLFF. CDR3 coding DNA: TGTGCCAGCAGCTTGTATTCTGGAGGGGGCCTCGAAAAACTGTTTTTT.

The chain carries TRBV5-1 and TRBJ2-3; TRBD2 might be the D (6 bases). The CDR3 loop spans 18 amino acids. V shed 0 bases and J shed 1 base, with 18 bases lying between them. The germline CDR1 and CDR2 sequences are SGHRS and YFSETQ. CDR3 sequence reads: CASSLGGRRAQGTDTQYF. CDR3 bases: TGCGCCAGCAGCTTGGGGGGACGGAGGGCTCAGGGCACAGATACGCAGTATTTT. Full variable domain (rest looked up from reference TRBV5-1 and TRBJ2-3): KAGVTQTPRYLIKTRGQQVTLSCSPISGHRSVSWYQQTPGQGLQFLFEYFSETQRNKGNFPGRFSGRQFSNSRSEMNVSTLELGDSALYLCASSLGGRRAQGTDTQYFGPGTRLTVL.

The CDR3 nucleotides are TGTGCCAGCAGCTTGCCGGGGGACAGGGGGCGGGGTGAGCAGTTCTTC. This translates into CASSLPGDRGRGEQFF. The chain is built from TRBV5-4 and TRBJ2-1, with 12 positions matching TRBD1. V lost 1 base to trimming and J lost 9 bases; unmatched junction nucleotides: 8. The CDR3 covers 16 residues. Germline assignment: CDR1 SGHNT and CDR2 YYREEE (reference sequence).

The genes are TRBV7-2 and TRBJ1-5; D remains ambiguous. The germline V gene has CDR1 SGHTA and CDR2 FQGNSA. The V end lost 0 bases, the J end lost 5 bases, and 8 bases lay between the germline ends. CDR3 length: 14 amino acids. Here the CDR3 reads CASSLAGGDQPQHF. The CDR3 DNA is TGTGCCAGCAGCTTAGCGGGCGGGGATCAGCCCCAGCATTTT.

V is TRBV5-4 and J is TRBJ1-1; D might be TRBD1 (5 bases). The V and J ends lost 1 base and 9 bases respectively, with 10 bases between them. The CDR3 loop spans 12 amino acids. Germline CDR1 and CDR2: SGHNT and YYREEE (reference sequence). This CDR3 is CASSLIAGQAFF. In DNA, the CDR3 is TGTGCCAGCAGCTTGATCGCAGGGCAAGCTTTCTTT.

This rearrangement joins TRBV30 to TRBJ1-3; weak D call: TRBD1 (6 bases). CDR1 is GTSNPN and CDR2 is SVGIG in the germline V gene (reference sequence). The CDR3 consists of 16 residues. V was clipped by 0 bases and J by 0 bases, with 12 bases between them. This CDR3 reads CAWSVGGTLSGNTIYF. As DNA, the CDR3 is TGTGCCTGGAGTGTGGGAGGGACACTCTCTGGAAACACCATATATTTT.

The chain has TRBV27 and TRBJ1-2, with a tentative D call TRBD1 (5 bases). The CDR3 loop spans 13 amino acids. The V end was cut by 5 bases, the J end by 2 bases, with 9 bases between. In germline, CDR1 is MNHEY, CDR2 SMNVEV (reference sequence). CDR3 protein: CASSTRQNYGYTF. CDR3 coding DNA: TGTGCCAGCAGTACCCGACAGAACTATGGCTACACCTTC.

A few counts support this clone. V is TRBV6-1 and J is TRBJ2-4, with a tentative D call TRBD1 (6 bases). CDR1 and CDR2 (germline): MNHNS, SASEGT. V lost 3 bases and J 1 base, leaving 7 bases between the germline ends. CDR3 length equals 14 residues. The DNA for the CDR3 is TGTGCCAGCAGTGAGGGGGCTGCCAAAAACATTCAGTACTTC. Translated, it gives CASSEGAAKNIQYF.

The V call is TRBV30, the J call TRBJ1-1, with D uncertain. Germline V gene sequence: CDR1 GTSNPN, CDR2 SVGIG (reference sequence). The CDR3 extends over 12 amino acids. The V end lost 4 bases, the J end lost 8 bases, and 14 bases lay between the germline ends. As DNA, the CDR3 is TGTGCCTGGATGGGGAGCAAAACCGAAGCTTTCTTT. Translation gives CAWMGSKTEAFF.

The rearrangement joins TRBV30 to TRBJ1-2; 7 nucleotides align to TRBD1. Germline CDR1 is GTSNPN and CDR2 is SVGIG (reference sequence). The V and J ends lost 5 bases and 2 bases, in that order; junction bases with no gene match: 8. The CDR3 consists of 14 residues. The CDR3 coding sequence is TGTGCCTGGTCCCAACAGGGGTCAAACTATGGCTACACCTTC. Translated: CAWSQQGSNYGYTF.

This rearrangement joins TRBV5-5 to TRBJ1-1; TRBD1 matches 9 bases. The V segment lost 0 bases and the J segment 4 bases; nucleotides outside the gene matches: 4. Germline V lookup: CDR1 SGHKS, CDR2 YYEKEE (reference sequence). The CDR3 extends over 15 amino acids. CDR3 bases: TGTGCCAGCAGCTTGGCGGGACAGGGAGGCACTGAAGCTTTCTTT. Its translation is CASSLAGQGGTEAFF.

The V and J genes are TRBV6-2 or TRBV6-3 and TRBJ2-7; tentative D call: TRBD1 (6 bases). Trimming pared 0 bases from V and 0 bases from J, leaving 9 bases between. The CDR3 totals 15 residues. The germline V gene encodes CDR1 MNHEY and CDR2 SVGEGT. The CDR3 coding sequence is TGTGCCAGCAGTTACTCGGGGGACACCTCCTACGAGCAGTACGTC. Protein: CASSYSGDTSYEQYV.

This chain uses TRBV6-5 with TRBJ1-5, with D possibly matching TRBD1 (6 bases). The CDR3 is 14 residues long. The germline gives CDR1 MNHEY, CDR2 SVGAGI. V lost 5 bases and J lost 6, with 14 bases in between. CDR3 in amino acids: CASSLQGSGQPQHF. The CDR3 bases are TGTGCCAGCAGTCTACAGGGAAGCGGTCAGCCCCAGCATTTT.

V gene TRBV7-2 combines with J gene TRBJ1-1, with TRBD1 matching 10 bases. CDR1 and CDR2 (germline): SGHTA, FQGNSA. Unmatched junction bases numbered 8, after V lost 5 bases and J lost 5 bases. This CDR3 comprises 15 residues. The CDR3 sequence is CASSTRTGGITEAFF. The CDR3 nucleotides read TGTGCCAGCAGCACACGGACAGGGGGTATAACTGAAGCTTTCTTT.

V usage is TRBV2 and J usage is TRBJ1-2, with D tentatively TRBD1 (6 bases). Looked up from germline, CDR1 is SNHLY and CDR2 is FYNNEI. The CDR3 runs to 17 residues. V was trimmed by 0 bases and J by 6 bases, leaving 20 bases between them. CDR3 region: CASSEAENSFRGHGYTF. CDR3 coding DNA: TGTGCCAGCAGTGAAGCGGAGAATTCCTTCAGGGGCCATGGCTACACCTTC.

The rearrangement links TRBV5-4 to TRBJ2-2; unclear D gene. Per germline, CDR1 SGHNT and CDR2 YYREEE (reference sequence). V shed 4 bases and J shed 4 bases, with 11 bases lying between them. CDR3 size: 14 residues. The CDR3 is CASSPGLSTGELFF. The CDR3 DNA follows: TGTGCCAGCAGCCCCGGGTTATCCACCGGGGAGCTGTTTTTT.

This CDR3 is CASSQRNSPGELFF. CDR3 DNA: TGCGCCAGCAGCCAGAGAAATTCCCCCGGGGAGCTGTTTTTT. The rearrangement links TRBV4-1 to TRBJ2-2; D unresolved. The CDR3 consists of 14 residues. V was cut by 3 bases and J by 6 bases, with 11 bases left in between. Germline loops: CDR1 MGHRA, CDR2 YSYEKL.

The table lists this clone with a count of one. The rearrangement joins TRBV28 to TRBJ1-1; 11 positions agree with TRBD1. This CDR3 is 14 amino acids long. The germline V gene has CDR1 MDHEN and CDR2 SYDVKM. V was clipped by 2 bases and J by 11 bases; unmatched bases: 7. CDR3 bases: TGTGCCAGCAGTTTAGGGACAGGGGGGGGAAAGGCTTTCTTT. Translated: CASSLGTGGGKAFF.